This T cell receptor (beta chain) emerged from a study of blood T cell repertoires in COVID-19. Measured with immunoSEQ multiplex PCR; TCRdb has only the in-frame clones, and not every one. In the table there are more than 90,000 clones, 82% of which are singletons. CDR1 LNHDA and CDR2 SQIVND come from the germline V gene (reference sequence). The V and J ends lost 4 bases and 3 bases respectively, with 12 bases between them. This CDR3 contains 14 residues. Sequencing was done on a sample of peripheral blood. The genes are TRBV19 and TRBJ1-2, with D possibly TRBD1 on 5 matching bases. This receptor was obtained from a man aged 80 or over with acute or convalescent COVID-19. The CDR3 sequence is CASSTRTGDYGYTF. As DNA, the CDR3 is TGTGCCAGTAGTACAAGGACGGGGGACTATGGCTACACCTTC.